Listed below are T cell receptor beta chains from one sample, sequenced in a study of blood T cell repertoires in COVID-19. Profiling relied on immunoSEQ multiplex PCR, and the TCRdb table lists in-frame clones only, not all of them. The sample contains around 160,000 clones, 70% to 90% of which appear only once. Sequenced input: peripheral blood. The receptors were gathered from a man aged 55 to 69 with acute or convalescent COVID-19. Both conserved end residues are part of each CDR3. Fields, in order: J gene, clone size, V gene, D gene, CDR3 DNA, CDR3 protein. D genes are given only for firm matches. Part of the rows lack a size; the others show once, few, many or a class for expanded clones.

>TRBJ2-3|-|TRBV29-1|-
TGCAGCGTTCAGTTGATTCTCCAGGGGCATACGCAGTATTTT
CSVQLILQGHTQYF
>TRBJ2-3|few|TRBV7-2|-
TGTGCCAGCAAGTCGGCGCGGAGCACAGATACGCAGTATTTT
CASKSARSTDTQYF
>TRBJ2-5|-|TRBV4-2|-
TGTGCCAGCAGCCAAGATAAGAGCCGTGAGACCCAGTACTTC
CASSQDKSRETQYF
>TRBJ1-3|-|TRBV10-3|-
TGTGCCATCAGTGGAACGGCTGGAAACACCATATATTTT
CAISGTAGNTIYF
>TRBJ1-1|-|TRBV18|-
TGTGCCAGCTCACCACTGGGGGCGAGGGACACTGAAGCTTTCTTT
CASSPLGARDTEAFF
>TRBJ1-4|-|TRBV29-1|-
TGCAGCTTCACCGAGGCACTTCAAGGAAAACTGTTTTTT
CSFTEALQGKLFF
>TRBJ2-2|-|TRBV19|TRBD1
TGTGCCAGCCGGCGACAGGGGACCGGGGAGCTGTTTTTT
CASRRQGTGELFF
>TRBJ2-2|-|TRBV11-3|TRBD1
TGTGCCAGCAGCCTGGGACAGATCGGGGAGCTGTTTTTT
CASSLGQIGELFF
>TRBJ1-3|-|TRBV18|-
TGTGCCAGCTCCACTGGAAACACCATATATTTT
CASSTGNTIYF
>TRBJ2-7|-|TRBV5-1|-
TGCGCCAGCAGCGTACGGGACTCCCCGACCTACGAGCAGTACTTC
CASSVRDSPTYEQYF
>TRBJ1-2|-|TRBV7-8|-
TGTGCCAGCAGCTTAGGGGGACATCCCGGCTACACCTTC
CASSLGGHPGYTF
>TRBJ1-1|-|TRBV12-3/TRBV12-4|TRBD1
TGTGCCAGCAGTAAGACAGGGGGCACTGAAGCTTTCTTT
CASSKTGGTEAFF
>TRBJ1-5|-|TRBV2|-
TGTGCCAGCCAAGCCACAGGGATGGGGCTCAATCAGCCCCAGCATTTT
CASQATGMGLNQPQHF
>TRBJ1-1|-|TRBV12-5|-
TGTGCTAGTGGGAAGATGACAGACCTAGCGCGCACTGAAGCTTTCTTT
CASGKMTDLARTEAFF
>TRBJ1-4|-|TRBV18|-
TGTGCCAGCTCTAAAAACGGCCAGGGGACTGAAAAACTGTTTTTT
CASSKNGQGTEKLFF
>TRBJ2-7|-|TRBV6-5|TRBD1
TGTGCCAGCAGTTTAGGGGACAGCCACTCCTACGAGCAGTACTTC
CASSLGDSHSYEQYF
>TRBJ1-2|-|TRBV27|-
TGTGCCAGCAGTTTATCGCCGGGGGGTATCTATGGCTACACCTTC
CASSLSPGGIYGYTF
>TRBJ2-7|-|TRBV24-1|TRBD2
TGTGCCACCAGTGATTCTACGGGACTATCCTACGAGCAGTACTTC
CATSDSTGLSYEQYF
>TRBJ1-3|-|TRBV7-9|-
TGTGCCAGCAGTATGGCAGGAAACACCATATATTTT
CASSMAGNTIYF
>TRBJ2-7|-|TRBV12-5|-
TGTGCTAGTGGTCCACGGTCCTACGAGCAGTACTTC
CASGPRSYEQYF
>TRBJ2-5|-|TRBV7-2|-
TGTGCCAGCAGCTTCGGGGGGCAGGGGGAGACCCAGTACTTC
CASSFGGQGETQYF
>TRBJ2-1|-|TRBV29-1|-
TGCAGCGTCGTGCGGGTCAATGAGCAGTTCTTC
CSVVRVNEQFF
>TRBJ1-4|-|TRBV3-1/TRBV3-2|-
TGTGCCAGCAGCCAAGGTGGAGGGTTTAATGAAAAACTGTTTTTT
CASSQGGGFNEKLFF